This entry lists 9 T cell receptor beta chains sequenced from one sample in a study of cytomegalovirus exposure and HLA in healthy donors. Sequenced by immunoSEQ multiplex PCR; TCRdb stores in-frame clones only, minus some. The data hold 110,000 or so clones, with about 84% observed a single time. Sequencing was carried out using PBMCs. The receptors derive from a man in his late teens or twenties in good health and CMV-seronegative.

The chain combines TRBV5-1 with TRBJ2-3; 10 positions match TRBD1. V was pared by 3 bases and J by 2 bases, with 6 bases of the junction left unmatched. Germline CDR1 is SGHRS and CDR2 is YFSETQ. The CDR3 extends over 16 amino acids. The CDR3: CASSSAGTGDTDTQYF. In nucleotides, the CDR3 is TGCGCCAGCAGCTCGGCCGGGACAGGGGACACAGATACGCAGTATTTT.

The chain joins TRBV18 to TRBJ1-1; 9 bases map to TRBD1. J lost 0 bases, V lost 1 base, and 6 bases had no gene match. This CDR3 spans 17 amino acids. The germline V gene encodes CDR1 KGHSH and CDR2 LQKENI. CDR3 coding DNA: TGTGCCAGCTCACCACTCCGGGACAGGGCTTTGAACACTGAAGCTTTCTTT. Encoded protein: CASSPLRDRALNTEAFF.

A single count supports this clone. The chain links TRBV18 to TRBJ2-1; the match to TRBD1 covers 9 bases. The junction had 13 bases not matched to a gene; V was cut back by 3 bases and J by 7 bases. This CDR3 contains 17 residues. From germline, CDR1 is KGHSH and CDR2 LQKENI. The CDR3 DNA reads as TGTGCCAGCTCACCGTTGTTCACGGGACAGGGAGGGAATGAGCAGTTCTTC. It specifies CASSPLFTGQGGNEQFF.

The rearrangement links TRBV5-1 to TRBJ2-3; 12 bases match TRBD2. This CDR3 is built from 17 residues. Per the germline V gene, CDR1 is SGHRS and CDR2 is YFSETQ. V lost 3 bases and J lost 6; bases outside the gene matches: 11. CDR3 DNA: TGCGCCAGCAGCTCCAATCGACTAGCGGGAGATGGGGATACGCAGTATTTT. Translating it yields CASSSNRLAGDGDTQYF.

J is TRBJ1-2 and V is TRBV5-6, with D uncertain. Germline V lookup: CDR1 SGHDT, CDR2 YYEEEE. The CDR3 covers 14 residues. V was cut by 4 bases and J by 0 bases, with 10 bases left in between. CDR3 amino acids: CASSIPVSNYGYTF. CDR3 sequence (DNA): TGTGCCAGCAGCATCCCCGTATCTAACTATGGCTACACCTTC.

V usage is TRBV2 and J usage is TRBJ2-7; D is perhaps TRBD2 (5 bases). The CDR3 is made up of 13 amino acids. Trimming removed 4 bases at V and 0 bases at J, with 7 bases between. Germline assignment: CDR1 SNHLY and CDR2 FYNNEI. CDR3 residues: CASSGEFSYEQYF. CDR3 bases: TGTGCCAGCAGTGGGGAGTTCTCCTACGAGCAGTACTTC.

The gene calls are TRBV5-6 and TRBJ1-3; D uncertain. The germline V and J ends were trimmed by 0 bases and 2 bases, with 12 bases remaining between them. Germline values: CDR1 SGHDT, CDR2 YYEEEE. CDR3 length: 16 amino acids. CDR3 sequence: CASSLDGAPTGNTIYF. The CDR3 DNA reads TGTGCCAGCAGCTTGGATGGAGCGCCTACTGGAAACACCATATATTTT.

The rearrangement uses TRBV2 and TRBJ1-5, with no clear D. Trimming removed 6 bases at V and 0 bases at J, with 12 bases between. This CDR3 contains 15 residues. Germline V gene data show CDR1 as SNHLY and CDR2 as FYNNEI. In nucleotides, the CDR3 is TGTGCCAGCAGGCTCAGCGAACATAGCAATCAGCCCCAGCATTTT. This codes for CASRLSEHSNQPQHF.

This clone was recorded once. CDR3 residues: CASSLSQGWVEQYF. In DNA form, the CDR3 reads TGCGCCAGCAGCTTGTCCCAGGGCTGGGTCGAGCAGTACTTC. V gene TRBV5-1 combines with J gene TRBJ2-7, with D perhaps matching TRBD1 (5 bases). The CDR3 runs 14 residues. Germline loops: CDR1 SGHRS, CDR2 YFSETQ. The V end was cut by 1 base, the J end by 6 bases, with 14 bases between.